This TCR beta chain was sequenced during a study of blood T cell repertoires in COVID-19. Study-level information: The analysed material was cDNA or gDNA that came from T cells, B-cell-depleted T cells, or PBMCs.

Sequencing used immunoSEQ multiplex PCR; TCRdb keeps in-frame clones, though not all of them. The sample records 300,000 to 350,000 clones, roughly 91% being singletons. This CDR3 has 15 amino acids. CDR1 and CDR2 (germline): MNHNY, SVGAGI (reference sequence). V trimming: 9 bases; J trimming: 6 bases; junction bases outside the gene matches: 14. The V gene is TRBV6-6, the J gene TRBJ2-7; TRBD2 matches at 10 bases. The sample taken for sequencing was PBMCs or T cells enriched from blood (not recorded which). This TCR was recovered from a woman younger than 45 who had recovered from COVID-19. In nucleotides, the CDR3 is TGTGCCAGTAGGGGGGGGGTAGCGGGAGGTTCCGAGCAGTACTTC. Protein sequence: CASRGGVAGGSEQYF.